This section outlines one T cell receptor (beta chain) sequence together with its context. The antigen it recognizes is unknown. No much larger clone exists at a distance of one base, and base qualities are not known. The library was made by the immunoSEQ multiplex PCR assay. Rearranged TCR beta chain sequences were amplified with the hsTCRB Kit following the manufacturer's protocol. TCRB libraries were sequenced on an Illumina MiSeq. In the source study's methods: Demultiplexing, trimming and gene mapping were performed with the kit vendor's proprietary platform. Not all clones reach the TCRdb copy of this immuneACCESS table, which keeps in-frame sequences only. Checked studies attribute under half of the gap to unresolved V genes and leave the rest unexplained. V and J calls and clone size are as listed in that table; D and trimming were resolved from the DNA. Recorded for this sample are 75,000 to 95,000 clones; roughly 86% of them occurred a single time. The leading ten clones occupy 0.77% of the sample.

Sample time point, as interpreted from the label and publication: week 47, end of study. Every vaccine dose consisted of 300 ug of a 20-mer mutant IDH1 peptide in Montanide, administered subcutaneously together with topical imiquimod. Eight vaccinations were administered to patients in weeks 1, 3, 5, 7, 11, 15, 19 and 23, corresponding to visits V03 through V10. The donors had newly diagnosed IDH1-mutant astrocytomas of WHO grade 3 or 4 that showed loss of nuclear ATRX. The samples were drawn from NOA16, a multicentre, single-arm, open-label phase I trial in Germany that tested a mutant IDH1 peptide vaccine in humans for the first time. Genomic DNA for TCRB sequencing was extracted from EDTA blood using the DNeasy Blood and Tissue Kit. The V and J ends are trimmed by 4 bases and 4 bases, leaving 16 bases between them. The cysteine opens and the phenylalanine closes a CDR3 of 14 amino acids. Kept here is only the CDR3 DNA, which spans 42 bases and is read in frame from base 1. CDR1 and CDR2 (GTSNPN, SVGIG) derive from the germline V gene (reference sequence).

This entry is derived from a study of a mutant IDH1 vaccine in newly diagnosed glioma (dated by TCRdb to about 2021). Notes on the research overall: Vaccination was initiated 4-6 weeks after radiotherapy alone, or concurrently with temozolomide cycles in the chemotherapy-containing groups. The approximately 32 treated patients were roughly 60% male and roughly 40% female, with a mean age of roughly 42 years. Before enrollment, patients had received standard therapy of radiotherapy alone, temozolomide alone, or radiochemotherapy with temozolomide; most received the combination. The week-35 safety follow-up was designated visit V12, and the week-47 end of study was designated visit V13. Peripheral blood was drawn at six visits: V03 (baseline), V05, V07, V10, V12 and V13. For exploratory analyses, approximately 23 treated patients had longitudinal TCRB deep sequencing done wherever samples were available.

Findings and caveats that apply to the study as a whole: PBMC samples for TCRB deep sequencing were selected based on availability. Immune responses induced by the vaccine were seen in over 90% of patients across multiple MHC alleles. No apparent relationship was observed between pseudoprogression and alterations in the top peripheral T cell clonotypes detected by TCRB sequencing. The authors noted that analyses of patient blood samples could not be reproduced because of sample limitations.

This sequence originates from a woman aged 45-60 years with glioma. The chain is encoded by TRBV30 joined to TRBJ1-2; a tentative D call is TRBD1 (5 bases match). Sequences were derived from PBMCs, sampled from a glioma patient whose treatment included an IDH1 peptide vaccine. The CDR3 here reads CAWIIPGTAYGYTF. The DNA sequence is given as TGTGCCTGGATCATACCCGGGACGGCCTATGGCTACACCTTC.